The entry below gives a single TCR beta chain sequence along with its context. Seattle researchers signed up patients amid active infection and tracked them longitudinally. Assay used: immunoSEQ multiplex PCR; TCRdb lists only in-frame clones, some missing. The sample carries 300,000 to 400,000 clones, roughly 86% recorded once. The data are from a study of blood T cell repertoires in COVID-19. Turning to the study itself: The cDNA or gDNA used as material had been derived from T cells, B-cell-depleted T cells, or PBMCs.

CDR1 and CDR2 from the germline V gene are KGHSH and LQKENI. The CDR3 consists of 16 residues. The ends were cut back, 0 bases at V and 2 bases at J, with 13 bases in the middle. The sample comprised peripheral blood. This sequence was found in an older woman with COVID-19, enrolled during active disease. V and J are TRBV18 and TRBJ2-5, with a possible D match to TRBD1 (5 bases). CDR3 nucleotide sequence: TGTGCCAGCTCACCACCGGGCGGACAATCGCAAGAGACCCAGTACTTC. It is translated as CASSPPGGQSQETQYF.